Listed below are T cell receptor beta chains from one sample, sequenced in a study of blood T cell repertoires in COVID-19. Sequencing used immunoSEQ multiplex PCR; TCRdb keeps in-frame clones, though not all of them. The repertoire holds a few hundred thousand clones, 80% seen once, with around 7.4% in the top ten. Sequenced sample: PBMCs or T cells enriched from blood (not recorded which). These receptors were taken from a woman aged 40 to 55 with acute COVID-19. Both conserved end residues are part of each CDR3. The D gene is left open where the match is weak. For some rows the clone size is stated as once, few or many, or as a class when expanded; others skip it.

j_call clone_size v_call d_call cdr3_nt cdr3_aa
TRBJ1-5 . TRBV11-2 . TGTGCCAGCAGCTCGGAAGGGGCAGGGAATCAGCCCCAGCATTTT CASSSEGAGNQPQHF
TRBJ2-7 . TRBV7-3 TRBD2 TGTGCCAGCAGCTTAACGGCTGGGACTAGCGCGGACGAGCAGTACTTC CASSLTAGTSADEQYF
TRBJ2-5 . TRBV11-1 TRBD1 TGTGCCAGCAGCCCCTCCCCGGGACAGCAAGAGACCCAGTACTTC CASSPSPGQQETQYF
TRBJ1-3 few TRBV5-1 . TGCGCCAGCAGCTTGGAGACATTCGAGAACACCATATATTTT CASSLETFENTIYF
TRBJ2-7 few TRBV2 . TGTGCCAGCAAACAGGATTCCTACGAGCAGTACTTC CASKQDSYEQYF
TRBJ1-2 . TRBV13 TRBD1 TGTGCCAGCAGCTGGGACAGGGGGGGGCATGGCTACACCTTC CASSWDRGGHGYTF
TRBJ2-7 few TRBV4-2 . TGTGCCAGCAGCCAGGCCACTTGGGGGCGCCCCTACGAGCAGTACTTC CASSQATWGRPYEQYF
TRBJ1-2 . TRBV7-2 TRBD1 TGTGCCAGCAGCGCACAGGGGGCGGTTGGCTACACCTTC CASSAQGAVGYTF
TRBJ2-5 . TRBV10-3 TRBD1 TGTGCCATCAGGGGGACAGGGGGCCAAGAGACCCAGTACTTC CAIRGTGGQETQYF
TRBJ1-5 . TRBV19 . TGTGCCAGTAGTACCTTACCGGGACAACGCAATCAGCCCCAGCATTTT CASSTLPGQRNQPQHF
TRBJ1-2 few TRBV9 TRBD1 TGTGCCAGCAGCGTAGTGGCAGGGGGCAGTGGCTACACCTTC CASSVVAGGSGYTF
TRBJ2-1 . TRBV5-4 TRBD2 TGTGCCAGCAGCTTGGACCAGCGGGAGGACAATGAGCAGTTCTTC CASSLDQREDNEQFF
TRBJ2-7 . TRBV6-5 . TGTGCCAGCAGACCCGGACGGGGATACGAGCAGTACTTC CASRPGRGYEQYF
TRBJ1-6 . TRBV6-6 . TGTGCCAGCAGTCGACAGGCCGACTCCTATAATTCACCCCTCCACTTT CASSRQADSYNSPLHF
TRBJ2-1 . TRBV5-4 . TGTGCCAGCAGCACAGGAAACAGGGCCTCCTACAATGAGCAGTTCTTC CASSTGNRASYNEQFF
TRBJ1-3 once TRBV27 . TGTGCCAGCAGTCAGTCGACAGGCCTTAGCTCTGGAAACACCATATATTTT CASSQSTGLSSGNTIYF
TRBJ2-3 few TRBV29-1 TRBD2 TGCAGCGCCTGGCCCGGGAGGGAGGATACGCAGTATTTT CSAWPGREDTQYF
TRBJ2-5 . TRBV30 . TGTGCCTGGTCAGGGGAAGGGACCCAGTACTTC CAWSGEGTQYF
TRBJ1-5 . TRBV6-5 TRBD1 TGTGCCAGCCGAACTGGCGGACAGGGAAATCAGCCCCAGCATTTT CASRTGGQGNQPQHF
TRBJ2-7 . TRBV5-1 TRBD2 TGCGCCAGCAGCTTGGTTCTAAGCGGGGCCTACGAGCAGTACTTC CASSLVLSGAYEQYF
TRBJ1-2 . TRBV6-5 TRBD1 TGTGCCAGTACGTTACGACAGGGGGCGGACTATGGCTACACCTTC CASTLRQGADYGYTF
TRBJ1-2 . TRBV10-1 TRBD1 TGCGCCAGCAGCCCTAGGTGGCGGACAGGGCACCCAAAACTACATGGCTACACCTTC CASSPRWRTGHPKLHGYTF
TRBJ2-1 . TRBV11-2 TRBD2 TGTGCCAGCAGCTCCAAGGTACGGGGGGGCCGCAATGAGCAGTTCTTC CASSSKVRGGRNEQFF
TRBJ1-2 . TRBV12-3/TRBV12-4 . TGTGCCAGCAGTTTGTCGGAGAACTATGGCTACACCTTC CASSLSENYGYTF
TRBJ2-7 . TRBV28 . TGTGCCAGCAGTTTAACAGGGTTGGTAAGCGAGCAGTACTTC CASSLTGLVSEQYF
TRBJ1-1 once TRBV18 . TGTGCCAGCTCCCCCGACAGGTCCAACACTGAAGCTTTCTTT CASSPDRSNTEAFF
TRBJ2-5 . TRBV28 TRBD2 TGTGCCAGCAGACCCTCGTCGATAAGCGGGGGTTTCGAGACCCAGTACTTC CASRPSSISGGFETQYF
TRBJ1-1 few TRBV5-1 . TGCGCCAGCAGCCCCCTCCAGGGATCTCAAACTGAAGCTTTCTTT CASSPLQGSQTEAFF
TRBJ1-2 . TRBV10-3 . TGTGCCATCAGTGTGGGGGGGACGTCTGGCTACACCTTC CAISVGGTSGYTF
TRBJ2-7 . TRBV6-2/TRBV6-3 . TGTGCCAGCAGTTACTTTAGCGAGCAGTACTTC CASSYFSEQYF
TRBJ2-5 once TRBV11-3 TRBD1 TGTGCCAGCAGCTTGGACAGGGGTGAAGAGACCCAGTACTTC CASSLDRGEETQYF
TRBJ2-3 . TRBV19 . TGTGCCAGTAGTATAGCGGGGGCGGGGGCAGATACGCAGTATTTT CASSIAGAGADTQYF
TRBJ1-1 . TRBV30 TRBD1 TGTGCCTGGAGTGTACGCGACAGGGTCAGGAATACTGAAGCTTTCTTT CAWSVRDRVRNTEAFF
TRBJ1-4 . TRBV18 TRBD1 TGTGCCAGCTCGATTGCTTTCCGACAGGGCGCAACTAATGAAAAACTGTTTTTT CASSIAFRQGATNEKLFF
TRBJ2-2 . TRBV5-4 . TGTGCCAGCAGCCCATCGAACACCGGGGAGCTGTTTTTT CASSPSNTGELFF
TRBJ2-5 . TRBV7-9 TRBD2 TGTGCCAGCATTTCTAGCGGGGGGCTCCCAACGGAGACCCAGTACTTC CASISSGGLPTETQYF
TRBJ1-1 . TRBV25-1 . TGTGCCACCCACGGGACATCGAACACTGAAGCTTTCTTT CATHGTSNTEAFF
TRBJ1-2 few TRBV9 TRBD1 TGTGCCAGCAGCGCAGAGGCCTTGGGACAGCTCTATGGCTACACCTTC CASSAEALGQLYGYTF
TRBJ2-2 . TRBV9 TRBD1 TGTGCCAGCAGCTCGGGACAGGGTAGGCCCGGGGAGCTGTTTTTT CASSSGQGRPGELFF
TRBJ1-5 . TRBV9 . TGTGCCAGCAGCCCCGGACAAGGTCGGCAGCCCCAGCATTTT CASSPGQGRQPQHF
TRBJ2-2 . TRBV30 TRBD1 TGTGCCTGGAGTGCCGACAGGGGGGGCACCGGGGAGCTGTTTTTT CAWSADRGGTGELFF